These 26 T cell receptor beta chains were all obtained from the same sample, sequenced in a study of CD8+CD57+ T cells in acquired aplastic anemia. Profiling that covered TCR beta VDJ and CDR3 relied on genomic DNA as its template. One entry per CDR3 protein, called by TCRdb with MiXCR from the reads. Among roughly 130,000 distinct CDR3 sequences listed, more than 40% were seen once. Sequenced sample: sorted CD4+, CD8+, or CD8+CD57+ T cells (not recorded which) from PBMCs. These TCRs come from a human donor in good health, serving as a control.

This clonotype was found a few times. This may be a read error: a much more frequent sequence differs by one nucleotide. The chain carries TRBV29-1 and TRBJ1-5; a weak D match, TRBD1 (6 bases). This CDR3 contains 13 residues. CDR1 and CDR2 from the germline V gene are SQVTM and ANQGSEA. Trimming pared 6 bases from V and 9 bases from J, leaving 18 bases between. CDR3 loop: CSVTDRLDRPQHF. CDR3 DNA: TGCAGCGTAACAGACAGGCTGGATCGGCCCCAGCATTTT.

This clonotype has a handful of counts. This rearrangement joins TRBV27 to TRBJ2-1, with no clear D. The V end was cut by 6 bases, the J end by 0 bases, with 15 bases between. The CDR3 length is 16 residues. Germline CDR1 MNHEY, CDR2 SMNVEV (reference sequence). CDR3 nucleotides: TGTGCCAGCAGCCAAATTCGTCCAAGCTCCTACAATGAGCAGTTCTTC. Protein: CASSQIRPSSYNEQFF.

This clonotype was found once. DNA of the CDR3: TGTGCCAGCAGCTCGTTACAGGGTGAAGCTTTCTTT. Translation: CASSSLQGEAFF. This sequence joins TRBV12-3 or TRBV12-4 and TRBJ1-1, with D tentatively TRBD1 (6 bases). This CDR3 region has 12 residues. Trimming stripped 6 bases from V and 7 bases from J, with 12 bases between.

This clonotype has a count of ten or more. J is TRBJ2-7 and V is TRBV19; D unresolved. The CDR3 is 16 amino acids. In germline, CDR1 is LNHDA, CDR2 SQIVND (reference sequence). V dropped 7 bases and J dropped 6 bases, with 25 bases sitting between them. The CDR3 DNA reads TGTGCCAGTACCCCCCGCCCCCACATTACTTTCTCCGAGCAGTACTTC. It specifies CASTPRPHITFSEQYF.

This chain links TRBV25-1 with TRBJ2-7; D gene ambiguous. The CDR3 is 12 residues long. CDR1 is MGHDK, CDR2 SYGVNS, per germline. The V end lost 0 bases, the J end lost 7 bases, and 7 bases lay between the germline ends. The CDR3 spells CASSEYGGEQYF. For the CDR3, the DNA is TGTGCCAGCAGTGAATATGGTGGTGAGCAGTACTTC.

V usage is TRBV5-1 and J usage is TRBJ2-7; the match to TRBD1 covers 10 bases. This CDR3 is built from 15 residues. The germline V gene encodes CDR1 SGHRS and CDR2 YFSETQ. Trimming removed 4 bases from V and 3 bases from J; junction bases left unmatched: 7. The CDR3 here is CASSALTGGIYEQYF. CDR3 coding DNA: TGCGCCAGCAGCGCCCTGACAGGGGGCATCTACGAGCAGTACTTC.

The chain couples TRBV29-1 to TRBJ2-3; 10 bases are a match to TRBD2. There are 16 residues in the CDR3. The J segment lost 0 bases and the V segment lost 6 bases, leaving 9 bases of the junction unmatched. Germline V gene lookup returns CDR1 SQVTM and CDR2 ANQGSEA. The chain's CDR3 is CSVAGTSDGSTDTQYF. DNA of the CDR3: TGCAGCGTGGCCGGGACTAGCGATGGAAGCACAGATACGCAGTATTTT.

This clonotype was picked up many times. CDR3 region: CSARDTTGRSRDGPYGYTF. In DNA form, the CDR3 reads TGCAGTGCTAGAGATACAACAGGAAGGAGCCGGGATGGACCTTATGGCTACACCTTC. V and J are TRBV20-1 and TRBJ1-2; D might be TRBD1 (5 bases). Deletions cut 0 bases from V and 5 bases from J, with 28 bases between. The germline V gene encodes CDR1 DFQATT and CDR2 SNEGSKA (reference sequence). The CDR3 runs to 19 residues.

This clonotype came up many times. The gene calls are TRBV9 and TRBJ2-3; 8 nucleotides match TRBD2. The CDR3 has 15 amino acids. Germline CDR1 is SGDLS and CDR2 is YYNGEE. The V gene end was trimmed by 5 bases and the J gene end by 5 bases; junction bases not matched to a gene: 10. CDR3 in amino acids: CASSLGLGSGDTQYF. In DNA, the CDR3 is TGTGCCAGCAGTTTGGGACTAGGCTCAGGAGATACGCAGTATTTT.

This clonotype was seen at least ten times. V gene TRBV4-2 combines with J gene TRBJ2-3, with 10 bases lining up with TRBD2. V gave up 0 bases and J gave up 6 bases; unmatched junction bases: 9. This CDR3 is 17 amino acids long. Germline CDR1 LGHNA, CDR2 YNFKEQ. The chain's CDR3 is CASSQDLSSGSRDTQYF. The CDR3 region has the DNA TGTGCCAGCAGCCAAGATCTGTCTAGCGGGAGCAGGGATACGCAGTATTTT.

The chain employs TRBV6-2 or TRBV6-3 and TRBJ2-3; D is ambiguous. The CDR3 totals 13 residues. CDR1 and CDR2 from the germline V gene are MNHEY and SVGEGT. The V gene lost 2 bases and the J gene lost 1 base, with 4 bases spanning the gap. The CDR3: CASSYLGTDTQYF. CDR3 nucleotides: TGTGCCAGCAGTTACCTAGGCACAGATACGCAGTATTTT.

Written as DNA, the CDR3 is TGCGCCAGCAGTGAATACGACAGCTACGAGCAGTACTTC. Translating it yields CASSEYDSYEQYF. This chain uses TRBV10-1 with TRBJ2-7; perhaps TRBD1 as D (5 bases). Germline-derived CDR1 and CDR2 are WNHNN and SYGVQD (reference sequence). The V and J ends lost 3 bases and 3 bases respectively, with 9 bases between them. This CDR3 contains 13 residues.

The rearrangement joins TRBV7-9 to TRBJ1-5; perhaps TRBD1 as D (5 bases). Trimming took 5 bases from V and 4 from J, leaving 12 bases between them. The length of the CDR3 is 14 residues. The germline gives CDR1 SEHNR, CDR2 FQNEAQ (reference sequence). DNA of the CDR3: TGTGCCAGCAGCGAGGAGGGGTGGAATCAGCCCCAGCATTTT. It codes for CASSEEGWNQPQHF.

This clonotype was picked up a small number of times. The CDR3 does not end in the conserved phenylalanine or tryptophan, so this is likely a read error. The V gene is TRBV6-5, the J gene TRBJ2-7, with 7 bases that match TRBD1. This CDR3 is built from 12 residues. Germline CDR1 and CDR2: MNHEY and SVGAGI. CDR3: CAGSSTGDEQYL. The DNA for the CDR3 is TGTGCCGGCAGTTCCACAGGGGACGAGCAGTACCTC.

In its sample, this clonotype was seen many times. J is TRBJ2-1 and V is TRBV19; D is undetermined. V gave up 1 base and J gave up 6 bases, with 16 bases separating them. CDR3 length equals 16 residues. Germline CDR1 LNHDA, CDR2 SQIVND (reference sequence). CDR3 sequence reads: CASSIGLRGAANEQFF. In DNA form, the CDR3 reads TGTGCCAGTAGTATAGGTTTGAGAGGAGCAGCCAATGAGCAGTTCTTC.

This clonotype was seen once. This sequence joins TRBV25-1 and TRBJ1-4; 7 bases are shared with TRBD1. The CDR3 runs to 13 residues. In germline, CDR1 is MGHDK, CDR2 SYGVNS. Trimming at V came to 6 bases and at J to 12 bases, leaving 10 bases not matched to a gene. CDR3 amino acids: CASSPPVGGQLFF. CDR3 bases: TGTGCCAGCAGCCCGCCGGTAGGGGGCCAACTGTTTTTT.

This clonotype appeared once. CDR3 sequence reads: CASSFPGQGNYGYTF. The CDR3 DNA reads TGTGCCAGCAGTTTCCCGGGACAGGGCAACTATGGCTACACCTTC. The chain carries TRBV6-2 or TRBV6-3 and TRBJ1-2; TRBD1 matches 9 bases. Germline CDR1 MNHEY, CDR2 SVGEGT. J gave up 2 bases and V 4 bases, and 5 bases lay outside the gene matches. The CDR3 loop spans 15 amino acids.

This clonotype was seen ten or more times. This chain links TRBV7-2 with TRBJ2-1; TRBD2 agrees at 7 bases. CDR1 is SGHTA, CDR2 FQGNSA, per germline. Losses at the gene ends were 1 base for V and 9 bases for J; bases not matched to a gene: 6. The CDR3 runs 14 residues. Written as DNA, the CDR3 is TGTGCCAGCAGCTTAGGGGGCGGGGAGGGTGAGCAGTTCTTC. It codes for CASSLGGGEGEQFF.

V gene TRBV10-2 combines with J gene TRBJ1-1; D unclear. The CDR3 loop spans 13 amino acids. CDR1 is WSHSY and CDR2 is SAAADI in the germline V gene. V was shortened by 4 bases and J by 1 base, with 7 bases between the two germline ends. The CDR3 is CASSAAKNTEAFF. Here the CDR3 DNA reads TGCGCCAGCAGTGCGGCCAAGAACACTGAAGCTTTCTTT.

In its sample, this clonotype was seen many times. The chain couples TRBV2 to TRBJ1-2; no clear D gene. V was shortened by 6 bases and J by 8 bases, with 16 bases between the two germline ends. CDR3 length: 13 residues. Germline lookup yields CDR1 SNHLY and CDR2 FYNNEI. CDR3 in DNA: TGTGCCAGCAGAACTGACACCCTTGAAGGCTACACCTTC. It yields the protein CASRTDTLEGYTF.

This chain connects TRBV7-3 to TRBJ1-1, with 9 bases matching TRBD1. Trimming cost V 5 bases and J 0 bases; bases outside gene matches: 7. The CDR3 is made up of 16 amino acids. Germline loops: CDR1 SGHTA, CDR2 FQGTGA. CDR3 sequence (DNA): TGTGCCAGCAGCCCGAAGGGACAGGGTTTGAACACTGAAGCTTTCTTT. This gives the protein CASSPKGQGLNTEAFF.

This chain uses TRBV19 with TRBJ2-5; the D is unclear. V was clipped by 7 bases and J by 5 bases, with 14 bases between them. Germline V gene data show CDR1 as LNHDA and CDR2 as SQIVND (reference sequence). This CDR3 is built from 13 residues. CDR3: CASKDRARETQYF. The CDR3 bases are TGTGCCAGTAAGGACCGGGCAAGGGAGACCCAGTACTTC.

The chain couples TRBV2 to TRBJ2-3, with 11 bases lining up with TRBD2. The CDR3 contains 15 residues. J gave up 6 bases and V 5 bases, and 7 bases lay outside the gene matches. Germline V gene data show CDR1 as SNHLY and CDR2 as FYNNEI. CDR3 sequence reads: CASSRSGGGNDTQYF. The DNA of the CDR3 is TGTGCCAGCAGTCGTAGCGGGGGGGGAAACGATACGCAGTATTTT. The whole variable domain, remainder taken from reference TRBV2 and TRBJ2-3, is EPEVTQTPSHQVTQMGQEVILRCVPISNHLYFYWYRQILGQKVEFLVSFYNNEISEKSEIFDDQFSVERPDGSNFTLKIRSTKLEDSAMYFCASSRSGGGNDTQYFGPGTRLTVL.

The gene calls are TRBV12-3 or TRBV12-4 and TRBJ1-2; D remains ambiguous. Trimming took off 5 bases at V and 4 bases at J, with 14 bases between the two ends. The CDR3 extends over 14 amino acids. This CDR3 reads CASSQEFYPYGYTF. The CDR3 bases are TGTGCCAGCAGTCAGGAGTTCTACCCCTATGGCTACACCTTC.

The V gene is TRBV2, the J gene TRBJ2-5; tentatively, D is TRBD2 (5 bases). CDR3 size: 12 residues. With 1 base removed from V and 14 bases from J, the gap between germline ends came to 14 bases. Germline V gene data show CDR1 as SNHLY and CDR2 as FYNNEI. CDR3 region: CASSEGTFAYYF. The CDR3 DNA sequence: TGTGCCAGCAGTGAAGGGACTTTCGCTTATTACTTC.

This clonotype has a count of ten or more. This chain links TRBV20-1 with TRBJ1-3; tentatively, D is TRBD1 (5 bases). The CDR3 has 13 residues. The germline V gene encodes CDR1 DFQATT and CDR2 SNEGSKA (reference sequence). The V end was cut by 5 bases, the J end by 2 bases, with 10 bases between. CDR3 bases: TGCAGTGCTGGCTTGGGGCCTGGAAACACCATATATTTT. This encodes CSAGLGPGNTIYF.